Detailed here is one TCR beta chain. Its antigen remains unidentified. The record originates from a study of shared clonotypes between healthy human individuals. Study-wide context: A donor's plate count was three for CD4 naive and three for CD4 memory; CD8 naive had two and CD8 memory one. General observations from the study: Rarefaction showed that sequencing of sorted subsets was incomplete (despite large depth). There were few donors, and this limited the genetic and exposure-history diversity represented.

V gave up 5 bases and J gave up 3 bases, with 17 bases separating them. Germline CDR1 LGHNA, CDR2 YSLEER. CDR3 length: 15 amino acids. Naive CD8 cells comprised CD45RO-negative, CCR7-positively selected cells, excluding terminally differentiated effector memory CD45RA+ cells. The method was immunoSEQ multiplex PCR; TCRdb's version includes in-frame clones alone and lacks a portion of them. The table includes some 2 million clones, just under 95% detected once. V is TRBV4-3 and J is TRBJ2-7, with D maybe TRBD2 (5 bases). Sequencing input: naive CD8+ T cells sorted from blood. The receptor was isolated from a young man in good health. CDR3 bases: TGCGCCAGCAGCTCCGAGAGGGCTTCCCTCTACGAGCAGTACTTC. This encodes CASSSERASLYEQYF.